This T cell receptor beta chain stems from a study of T cells in Graves' hyperthyroidism and ophthalmopathy. This clonotype was counted at least ten times. The source material, RNA transcripts, was used to amplify TCR beta CDR3 regions. With the HTBI primer set, the TCR CDR3 went through a first round of RT-PCR. MiXCR, run by TCRdb on the multiplex PCR reads, gives a single entry per CDR3 protein. The sample yields about 480,000 distinct CDR3 sequences, around 15% seen once. The CDR3 has 15 residues. Unmatched junction bases numbered 1, after V lost 4 bases and J lost 1 base. Germline CDR1 SGHDT, CDR2 YYEEEE.

The V and J genes are TRBV5-6 and TRBJ2-2; TRBD2 aligns across 10 bases. The sequence was obtained from a woman between 18 and 30 years old with Graves' hyperthyroidism. What was sequenced was blood. CDR3 protein: CASSGLAVNTGELFF. CDR3 bases: TGTGCCAGCAGCGGACTAGCGGTGAACACCGGGGAGCTGTTTTTT.